These T cell receptor beta chains were read from a single sample in a study of blood T cell repertoires in COVID-19. Repertoires were generated with immunoSEQ multiplex PCR, while TCRdb's copy carries only in-frame clones and drops some. The table includes 100,000 to 150,000 clones, about 88% detected once. Material: PBMCs or T cells enriched from blood (not recorded which). These receptors were taken from a woman aged 50 to 60 who had recovered from COVID-19. Both conserved end residues are part of each CDR3. Fields, in order: clone size, V gene, D gene, J gene, CDR3 DNA, CDR3 protein. The D gene is left open where the match is weak. Expanded clones get a size class; other rows say once, few or many, or leave the size out.

>.|TRBV4-3|.|TRBJ1-2
TGCGCCAGCAGCCAATCTGGCACTAACTATGGCTACACCTTC
CASSQSGTNYGYTF
>.|TRBV6-5|.|TRBJ1-5
TGTGCCAGCAGTTACTCAGGGGCCAATCAGCCCCAGCATTTT
CASSYSGANQPQHF
>.|TRBV5-1|.|TRBJ1-4
TGCGCCAGCAGCCCAGGACTGGGAGCAACTAATGAAAAACTGTTTTTT
CASSPGLGATNEKLFF
>.|TRBV19|.|TRBJ2-6
TGTGCCACGTCGGCGGGAAGGGTCCTGACTTTC
CATSAGRVLTF
>.|TRBV7-9|.|TRBJ1-4
TGTGCCAGCAGCTTAGGACAAGAGAATGAAAAACTGTTTTTT
CASSLGQENEKLFF
>once|TRBV11-2|TRBD1|TRBJ2-5
TGTGCCAGCAGCCCTGACAGGGAGGAGACCCAGTACTTC
CASSPDREETQYF
>.|TRBV19|.|TRBJ1-2
TGTGCCAGTACCCCTTGGCAGGGACTCTATGGCTACACCTTC
CASTPWQGLYGYTF
>.|TRBV6-5|.|TRBJ1-2
TGTGCCAGCAGCGGGGGGGACACCCAAGTCTATGGCTACACCTTC
CASSGGDTQVYGYTF
>.|TRBV11-2|.|TRBJ1-3
TGTGCCAGCAGCGCAGGGGAAAACACCATATATTTT
CASSAGENTIYF
>.|TRBV29-1|.|TRBJ2-5
TGCAGCGCCTTAGGGGATCTCCAAGAGACCCAGTACTTC
CSALGDLQETQYF
>.|TRBV2|.|TRBJ2-1
TGTGCCCAAGTTATGATAGACTCCTACAATGAGCAGTTCTTC
CAQVMIDSYNEQFF
>.|TRBV4-1|TRBD1|TRBJ2-1
TGCGCCAGCAGCCCCGGACAGGGGCCTTACAATGAGCAGTTCTTC
CASSPGQGPYNEQFF
>few|TRBV14|.|TRBJ1-6
TGTGCCAGCAGTGACAGACTCCCTTCAAATTCACCCCTCCACTTT
CASSDRLPSNSPLHF
>.|TRBV19|.|TRBJ2-5
TGTGCCAGCGGGGGGCCCAGGGAGACCCAGTACTTC
CASGGPRETQYF
>once|TRBV27|.|TRBJ1-3
TGTGCCAGCAGCGGTTCGGGATTTGGAAACACCATATATTTT
CASSGSGFGNTIYF
>.|TRBV6-1|.|TRBJ1-1
TGTGCCAGCAGTGAATCAATCAGTAACACTGAAGCTTTCTTT
CASSESISNTEAFF
>.|TRBV4-3|.|TRBJ2-7
TGCGCCAGCAGCCAAGGACGGACAGGAGGGGAGCAGTACTTC
CASSQGRTGGEQYF